This section outlines one TCR beta chain sequence together with its context. Its antigen remains unidentified. V lost 1 base and J lost 6, with 4 bases in between. The CDR3 runs to 13 residues. The germline gives CDR1 SGHDN, CDR2 FVKESK. The sample comes from a study of OX40 agonist ivuxolimab in advanced cancers. Study details: Patients took ivuxolimab, an agonistic anti-OX40 (CD134) antibody. Study-wide findings and caveats: Expanded clones were, on average, more numerous among CD8+ T cells than CD4+. Among the nonresponders, some also had low normalized T-cell clonal expansion.

The table came from immunoSEQ multiplex PCR; TCRdb's copy has only in-frame clones and leaves some out. The table records about 43,000 clones, approximately 84% of them present only once. The source of this sequence is an adult with an advanced solid tumor such as melanoma, head and neck, liver or kidney cancer. Sequencing used CD4+ or CD8+ T cells sorted from blood, obtained in a trial of the OX40 agonist ivuxolimab. V usage is TRBV14 and J usage is TRBJ2-6, with no clear D. CDR3 region: CASSQGVANVLTF. Here the CDR3 DNA reads TGTGCCAGCAGCCAAGGGGTGGCCAACGTCCTGACTTTC.